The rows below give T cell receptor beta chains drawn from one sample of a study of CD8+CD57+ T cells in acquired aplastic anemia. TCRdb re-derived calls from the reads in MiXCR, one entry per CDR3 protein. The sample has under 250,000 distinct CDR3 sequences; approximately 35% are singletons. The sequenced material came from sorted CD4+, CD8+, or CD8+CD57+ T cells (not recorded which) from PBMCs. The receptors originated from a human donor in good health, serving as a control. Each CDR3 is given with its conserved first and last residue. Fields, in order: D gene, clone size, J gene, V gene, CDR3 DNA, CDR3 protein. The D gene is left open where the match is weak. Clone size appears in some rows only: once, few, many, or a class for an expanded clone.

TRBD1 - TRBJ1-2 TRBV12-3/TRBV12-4 TGTGCCAGCAGGACGACAGGGGGCTTTGGCTACACCTTC CASRTTGGFGYTF
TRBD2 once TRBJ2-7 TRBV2 TGTGCCAGCACTTTAGCGGGAGGTGACTCCGAGCAGTACTTC CASTLAGGDSEQYF
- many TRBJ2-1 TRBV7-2 TGTGCCAGCAGCTTAGTCGGGGGAACCTACAATGAGCAGTTCTTC CASSLVGGTYNEQFF
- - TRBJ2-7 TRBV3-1 TGTGCCAGCAGCCAGAAAATGGACATCTACACCTACGAGCAGTACTTC CASSQKMDIYTYEQYF
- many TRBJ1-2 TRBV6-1 TGTGCCAGCAGTCCGGGAGTACCTAACTATGGCTACACCTTC CASSPGVPNYGYTF
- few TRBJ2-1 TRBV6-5 TGTGCCAGCAGTTGGGAAGACAGTTACAATGAGCAGTTCTTC CASSWEDSYNEQFF
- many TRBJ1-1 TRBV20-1 TGCAGTGCGGGGCGGGAGAACACTGAAGCTTTCTTT CSAGRENTEAFF
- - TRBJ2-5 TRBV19 TGTGCCAGTAGTCCCCAGAGACAGATTCAAGAGACCCAGTACTTC CASSPQRQIQETQYF
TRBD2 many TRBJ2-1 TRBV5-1 TGCGCCAGCAGCTCGAAGGTAGCGGGAGGGCCCGGTGAGCAGTTCTTC CASSSKVAGGPGEQFF
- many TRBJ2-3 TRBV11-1 TGTGCCAGCAGCCCACCTTTAGGACCTTATACAGATACGCAGTATTTT CASSPPLGPYTDTQYF
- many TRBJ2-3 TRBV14 TGTGCCAGCAGCCAAGATGAGGGACTTCTCTTCGCAGATACGCAGTATTTT CASSQDEGLLFADTQYF
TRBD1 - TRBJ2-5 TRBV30 TGTGCCTGGAGTCGGGGGACAGGTCAAGAGACCCAGTACTTC CAWSRGTGQETQYF
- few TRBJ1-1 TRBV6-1 TGTGCCAGCAGTGACCAGCAGGGAATGACTGAAGCTTTCTTT CASSDQQGMTEAFF
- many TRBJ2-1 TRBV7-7 TGTGCCAGCAGCTTAGAGGCCTTCAGGGGTTTGTTCTTC CASSLEAFRGLFF
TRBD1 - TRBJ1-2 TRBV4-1 TGCGCCAGCAGCATTGGACAGGGGGGTCACTATGGCTACACCTTC CASSIGQGGHYGYTF
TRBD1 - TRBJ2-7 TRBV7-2 TGTGCCAGCAGCTACGGGACAGAGCTTTACGGGCAGTACTTC CASSYGTELYGQYF
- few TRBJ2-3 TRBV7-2 TGTGCCAGCAGCTTAGCGGGGGGGCCCGGGGATACGCAGTATTTT CASSLAGGPGDTQYF
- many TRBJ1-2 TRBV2 TGTGCCAGCAGTAAAGGCCAGGGGTATAGCTATGGCTACACCTTC CASSKGQGYSYGYTF
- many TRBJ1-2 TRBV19 TGTGCCAGTAGTACCTCTATGTTAGGAAGTTTCTATGGCTACACCTTC CASSTSMLGSFYGYTF
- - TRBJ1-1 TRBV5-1 TGCGCCAGCAGCCTTCGGGTTGGGAACACTGAAGCTTTCTTT CASSLRVGNTEAFF
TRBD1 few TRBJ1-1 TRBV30 TGTGCCTGGTCCGGGACAGGGTTCGGGAGCACTGAAGCTTTCTTT CAWSGTGFGSTEAFF
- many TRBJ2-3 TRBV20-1 TGCAGTGCTATTGGAGGTCATACGCAGTATTTT CSAIGGHTQYF
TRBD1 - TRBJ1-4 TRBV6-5 TGTGCCAGCAGTTACAGGGGGCGAGAAAAACTGTTTTTT CASSYRGREKLFF
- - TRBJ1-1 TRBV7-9 TGTGCCAGCAGCGCAACAGGGTTTGACACTGAAGCTTTCTTT CASSATGFDTEAFF
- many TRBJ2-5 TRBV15 TGTGCCACCCGTATAGGATATGAGTTACAAGAGACCCAGTACTTC CATRIGYELQETQYF
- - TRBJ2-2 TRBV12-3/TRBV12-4 TGTGCCAGCAGTTTCCCCGTGAACACCGGGGAGCTGTTTTTT CASSFPVNTGELFF
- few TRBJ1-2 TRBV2 TGTGCCAGCAGTGAACACTCTCAGGGCTACACCTTC CASSEHSQGYTF
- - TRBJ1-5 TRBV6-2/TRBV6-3 TGTGCCAGCACCCCCACGTCTAATCCTAGCAATCAGCCCCAGCATTTT CASTPTSNPSNQPQHF
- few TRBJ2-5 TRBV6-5 TGTGCCAGCAGTTACGCCGCGGGGTACCAAGAGACCCAGTACTTC CASSYAAGYQETQYF
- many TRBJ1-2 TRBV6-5 TGTGCCAGCAGTTACTCGCATGGGGCAACAGAGGGCTACACCTTC CASSYSHGATEGYTF
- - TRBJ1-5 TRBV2 TGTGCCAGCAGTGAAGAGTCAGCCCGGATTAGCAATCAGCCCCAGCATTTT CASSEESARISNQPQHF
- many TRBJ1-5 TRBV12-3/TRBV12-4 TGTGCCAGCGGACAACAGGCCTTCGGCAATCAGCCCCAGCATTTT CASGQQAFGNQPQHF
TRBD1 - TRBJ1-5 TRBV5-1 TGCGCCAGCAGCGCGACAGGGGGTGTTCAGCCCCAGCATTTT CASSATGGVQPQHF
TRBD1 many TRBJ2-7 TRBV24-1 TGTGCCACCAGTGAGTCTCCGGGACAGGGGGCCTACGAGCAGTACTTC CATSESPGQGAYEQYF
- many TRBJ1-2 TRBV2 TGTGCCAGCAGTGCGGTCCCCGCCGGAGGCTACACCTTC CASSAVPAGGYTF
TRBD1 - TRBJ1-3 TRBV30 TGTGCCTGGAAGGACAGGGGCTCGTCTTTCGTCGGAAACACCATATATTTT CAWKDRGSSFVGNTIYF
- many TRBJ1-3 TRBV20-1 TGCAGTGCGAGACCGGGGGGAAACACCATATATTTT CSARPGGNTIYF
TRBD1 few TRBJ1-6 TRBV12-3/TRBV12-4 TGTGCCAGCAGGGGACAGGCAATCGGTTCACCCCTCCACTTT CASRGQAIGSPLHF
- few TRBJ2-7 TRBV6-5 TGTGCCAGCAGTTACTCGAGAGGAGCCTACGAGCAGTACTTC CASSYSRGAYEQYF
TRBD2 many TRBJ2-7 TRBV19 TGTGCCAGTAGCACATCAAGACTAGCGGGAGGCTACGAGCAGTACTTC CASSTSRLAGGYEQYF
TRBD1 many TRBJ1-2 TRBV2 TGTGCCAGCTGTACAGGGGTTGGTGGCTACACCTTC CASCTGVGGYTF
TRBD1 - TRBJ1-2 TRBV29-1 TGCAGCGTGAAGTCCGGGACAGGGGACTATGGCTACACCTTC CSVKSGTGDYGYTF
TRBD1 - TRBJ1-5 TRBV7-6 TGTGCCATCAGTGACACCATGGCCAGGGGGGCCCCAGGTAATCAGCCCCAGCATTTT CAISDTMARGAPGNQPQHF
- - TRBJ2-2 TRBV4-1 TGCGCCAGCAGCCAATCCAGTCGGGCTATCAACACCGGGGAGCTGTTTTTT CASSQSSRAINTGELFF
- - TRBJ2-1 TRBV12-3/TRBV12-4 TGTGCCAGCAGTTTAATGGCGAAACGGTTCTTC CASSLMAKRFF
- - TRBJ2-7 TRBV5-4 TGTGCCAGCAGCTTGAGCTATCAGACAACCTACGAGCAGTACTTC CASSLSYQTTYEQYF
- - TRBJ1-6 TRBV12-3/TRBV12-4 TGTGCCAGCAGTGAAGGACCGTCAAATTCACCCCTCCACTTT CASSEGPSNSPLHF
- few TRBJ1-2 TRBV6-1 TGTGCCAGCAGTGAGGTTAGATGGGTCGAAGGCTACACCTTC CASSEVRWVEGYTF